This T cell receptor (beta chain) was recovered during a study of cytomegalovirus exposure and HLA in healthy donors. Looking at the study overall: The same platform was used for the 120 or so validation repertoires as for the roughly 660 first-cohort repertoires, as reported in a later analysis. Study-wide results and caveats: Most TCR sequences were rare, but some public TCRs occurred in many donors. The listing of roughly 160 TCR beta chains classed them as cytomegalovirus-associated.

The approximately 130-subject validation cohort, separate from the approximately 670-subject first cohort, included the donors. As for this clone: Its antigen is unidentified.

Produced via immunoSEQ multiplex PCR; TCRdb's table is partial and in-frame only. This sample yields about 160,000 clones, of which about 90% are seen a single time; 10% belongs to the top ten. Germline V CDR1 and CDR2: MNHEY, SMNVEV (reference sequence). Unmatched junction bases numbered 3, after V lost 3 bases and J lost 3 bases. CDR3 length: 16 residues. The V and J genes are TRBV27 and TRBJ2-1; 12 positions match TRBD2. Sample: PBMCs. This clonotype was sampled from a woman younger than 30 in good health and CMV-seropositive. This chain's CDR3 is CASSLSSGRVYNEQFF. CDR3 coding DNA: TGTGCCAGCAGTTTGTCTAGCGGGAGGGTCTACAATGAGCAGTTCTTC.